This TCR beta chain was documented in a study of cytomegalovirus exposure and HLA in healthy donors. Across the whole study: According to later analysis, the same platform produced the 130 or so validation and several hundred first-cohort repertoires. Notes on the study in general: Most TCR sequences proved rare, with some public TCRs found in many donors. According to a subsequent analysis, TCR clusters from the first cohort were inclined to appear together in the roughly 120 validation repertoires.

The CDR3 consists of 15 residues. Per the germline V gene, CDR1 is SGHDT and CDR2 is YYEEEE. V trimming: 3 bases; J trimming: 3 bases; junction bases outside the gene matches: 9. The table came from immunoSEQ multiplex PCR; TCRdb's copy has only in-frame clones and leaves some out. The table records some 48,000 clones, 94% of them present only once. Details on this clone: Its antigen is unidentified.

J is TRBJ2-7 and V is TRBV5-6, with 7 bases fitting TRBD2. The sequenced sample consisted of PBMCs. The receptor's source is a woman between 18 and 30 years old in good health and CMV-seropositive. The DNA of the CDR3 is TGTGCCAGCAGCTGGGGCGGGACTACCAACTACGAGCAGTACTTC. It encodes CASSWGGTTNYEQYF.